A single sample gave rise to the 10 T cell receptor beta chains below, sequenced in a study of identical twins. TCRdb processed the 5' RACE reads anew with MiXCR; each CDR3 protein has one entry. Of about 690,000 distinct CDR3 sequences in the sample, around 6% were seen once. The sample comprised naive T cells sorted from blood. The origin of the receptors is a man aged 18 to 35 in good health.

This clonotype was seen more than once but under ten times. This rearrangement joins TRBV2 to TRBJ2-7; 8 bases match TRBD2. CDR3 length equals 15 residues. Germline V gene lookup returns CDR1 SNHLY and CDR2 FYNNEI. With V trimmed by 7 bases and J by 3 bases, 11 bases remained unmatched. This CDR3 reads CASTPGGTRYYEQYF. CDR3 nucleotide sequence: TGTGCCAGCACCCCCGGGGGGACTAGGTACTACGAGCAGTACTTC.

There are a few counts of this clonotype. The chain recombines TRBV5-6 with TRBJ2-5; no clear D gene. V lost 4 bases, J lost 5 bases, and 12 bases lay in between. This CDR3 region has 13 residues. Germline V lookup: CDR1 SGHDT, CDR2 YYEEEE. The CDR3 coding sequence is TGTGCCAGCAGCCCGACTTGGCGGGAGACCCAGTACTTC. Its translation is CASSPTWRETQYF.

This clonotype was counted at least ten times. The J gene is TRBJ2-2, the V gene TRBV5-6, with a weak D call TRBD1 (5 bases). CDR3 length equals 16 residues. CDR1 and CDR2 from the germline V gene are SGHDT and YYEEEE. V shed 0 bases and J shed 4 bases, with 13 bases lying between them. CDR3 DNA: TGTGCCAGCAGCTTGGTAGGCAGGGTGAGCACCGGGGAGCTGTTTTTT. The encoded protein is CASSLVGRVSTGELFF. The full variable domain, in which reference TRBV5-6 and TRBJ2-2 provide the parts outside the CDR3, is DAGVTQSPTHLIKTRGQQVTLRCSPKSGHDTVSWYQQALGQGPQFIFQYYEEEERQRGNFPDRFSGHQFPNYSSELNVNALLLGDSALYLCASSLVGRVSTGELFFGEGSRLTVL.

The J gene is TRBJ2-1, the V gene TRBV19, with no clear D. Germline values: CDR1 LNHDA, CDR2 SQIVND (reference sequence). V lost 5 bases, J lost 6 bases, and 17 bases lay in between. The CDR3 spans 15 residues. The CDR3 is CASSHFPVQPNEQFF. DNA for the CDR3: TGTGCCAGTAGTCACTTCCCGGTACAGCCCAATGAGCAGTTCTTC. Supplemented by reference TRBV19 and TRBJ2-1, the full variable domain reads DGGITQSPKYLFRKEGQNVTLSCEQNLNHDAMYWYRQDPGQGLRLIYYSQIVNDFQKGDIAEGYSVSREKKESFPLTVTSAQKNPTAFYLCASSHFPVQPNEQFFGPGTRLTVL.

This clonotype has only a few counts. The chain carries TRBV9 and TRBJ2-1; TRBD2 is a possible D gene (6 bases). Between the trimmed V and J ends, which lost 4 bases and 7 bases, there was a span of 24 bases. This CDR3 contains 17 residues. The germline CDR1 and CDR2 sequences are SGDLS and YYNGEE. This CDR3 is CASSRSLGLEGSNEQFF. CDR3 DNA sequence: TGTGCCAGCAGCCGATCATTGGGACTCGAAGGGAGTAATGAGCAGTTCTTC.

DNA of the CDR3: TGCAGTGCTAGTCATTCTAAGAACACCGGGGAGCTGTTTTTT. Its protein product is CSASHSKNTGELFF. This chain links TRBV20-1 with TRBJ2-2; D ambiguous. Germline V gene sequence: CDR1 DFQATT, CDR2 SNEGSKA (reference sequence). This CDR3 region has 14 residues. Trimming cost V 3 bases and J 1 base, with 9 bases left between them.

This clonotype was picked up a small number of times. This chain's CDR3 is CATPPGTSGSRYNEQFF. The CDR3 region has the DNA TGTGCCACCCCCCCGGGGACTAGCGGGAGCAGGTACAATGAGCAGTTCTTC. This chain connects TRBV15 to TRBJ2-1; 14 nucleotides line up with TRBD2. The CDR3 has 17 amino acids. V was pared by 8 bases and J by 4 bases, with 10 bases of the junction left unmatched. From germline, CDR1 is LNHNV and CDR2 YYDKDF (reference sequence). The full variable domain, completed using reference TRBV15 and TRBJ2-1, is DAMVIQNPRYQVTQFGKPVTLSCSQTLNHNVMYWYQQKSSQAPKLLFHYYDKDFNNEADTPDNFQSRRPNTSFCFLDIRSPGLGDTAMYLCATPPGTSGSRYNEQFFGPGTRLTVL.

This clonotype was seen repeatedly, ten times or more. This chain connects TRBV20-1 to TRBJ1-5, with D hard to call. V lost 0 bases, J lost 1 base, and 7 bases lay in between. The CDR3 has 14 residues. Germline CDR1 and CDR2: DFQATT and SNEGSKA (reference sequence). CDR3 nucleotide sequence: TGCAGTGCTAGAGATCTCGACAGCAATCAGCCCCAGCATTTT. This gives the protein CSARDLDSNQPQHF.

Comments on this clonotype: A clone one base away is much larger, so this may be a read error. The CDR3 does not end in the conserved phenylalanine or tryptophan, so this is likely a read error. This chain uses TRBV12-3 or TRBV12-4 with TRBJ1-1; a possible D gene is TRBD1 (5 bases). CDR3 length: 12 amino acids. V lost 10 bases and J 0 bases, leaving 9 bases between the germline ends. The CDR3 nucleotides read TGTGCCACCGCAGGGATGAACACTGAAGCTTTCTAT. Translation gives CATAGMNTEAFY.

Ten or more counts support this clonotype. The rearrangement links TRBV10-2 to TRBJ2-1; D is perhaps TRBD1 or TRBD2 (5 bases each). V was clipped by 7 bases and J by 9 bases, with 22 bases between them. Per the germline V gene, CDR1 is WSHSY and CDR2 is SAAADI. CDR3 size: 15 residues. CDR3 coding DNA: TGCGCCAGCAACCGGGACCAATCATTATCCGGTGAGCAGTTCTTC. It codes for CASNRDQSLSGEQFF.